A single sample is the source of the 9 T cell receptor beta chains below, sequenced in a study of response to subunit inactivated influenza vaccine. TCRdb called the RT-PCR reads again in MiXCR, with one record for every CDR3 protein. This repertoire shows hundreds of thousands of distinct CDR3 sequences, around 14% found once; its top ten account for less than 9%. Sequenced here: PBMCs from blood, sampled 14 to 15 days before vaccination. These receptors originate from a man aged 50 to 60 who received an inactivated influenza vaccine.

V gene TRBV6-1 combines with J gene TRBJ2-1, with TRBD1 identical over 10 bases. V lost 6 bases and J lost 2; bases outside the gene matches: 10. The CDR3 is made up of 17 amino acids. CDR1 is MNHNS and CDR2 is SASEGT in the germline V gene. For the CDR3, the DNA is TGTGCCAGCAGCCACACGCCGGGACAGGGGCCCTACAATGAGCAGTTCTTC. Its protein is CASSHTPGQGPYNEQFF.

The rearrangement uses TRBV6-1 and TRBJ2-7; D tentatively fits TRBD1 or TRBD2 (6 bases each). From germline, CDR1 is MNHNS and CDR2 SASEGT. The ends were cut back, 7 bases at V and 0 bases at J, with 13 bases in the middle. The CDR3 extends over 14 amino acids. CDR3 loop: CASNLGGSSYEQYF. CDR3 DNA sequence: TGTGCCAGCAATCTAGGGGGGAGCTCCTACGAGCAGTACTTC.

This clonotype was recorded many times. The chain couples TRBV29-1 to TRBJ2-7; tentatively, D is TRBD2 (6 bases). Trimming removed 7 bases at V and 4 bases at J, with 20 bases between. CDR3 length: 14 amino acids. The germline V gene encodes CDR1 SQVTM and CDR2 ANQGSEA. CDR3 nucleotide sequence: TGCAGCGGGACCCCGGGACTCCAACTATACGAGCAGTACTTC. It encodes CSGTPGLQLYEQYF.

This clonotype was found a few times. The J gene is TRBJ2-3, the V gene TRBV3-1; 7 bases align to TRBD2. Losses at the gene ends were 5 bases for V and 3 bases for J; bases not matched to a gene: 11. CDR1 is LGHDT, CDR2 YNNKEL, per germline (reference sequence). The CDR3 length is 16 residues. As DNA, the CDR3 is TGTGCCAGCAGCGGACACGGGACTAAACTTACAGATACGCAGTATTTT. Translation gives CASSGHGTKLTDTQYF.

This clonotype came up a few times. The rearrangement links TRBV4-2 to TRBJ2-3; possibly TRBD1 for D (5 bases). From germline, CDR1 is LGHNA and CDR2 YNFKEQ. The CDR3 loop spans 17 amino acids. The V gene lost 1 base and the J gene lost 6 bases, with 20 bases spanning the gap. The CDR3 sequence is CASSQGSAGPYLDTQYF. The CDR3, as DNA: TGTGCCAGCAGCCAAGGCAGCGCAGGGCCTTATTTGGATACGCAGTATTTT.

In this sample, this clonotype turned up a few times. The genes are TRBV20-1 and TRBJ2-1, with TRBD2 matching over 13 bases. Germline CDR1 reads DFQATT; CDR2 reads SNEGSKA (reference sequence). This CDR3 contains 15 residues. V was clipped by 4 bases and J by 6 bases; unmatched bases: 6. As DNA, the CDR3 is TGCAGTGCTACTAGGACTAGCGGGAGCCTCAATGAGCAGTTCTTC. Translated: CSATRTSGSLNEQFF.

This clonotype has just a few counts. The chain couples TRBV11-3 to TRBJ2-1, with a weak D call TRBD2 (6 bases). Germline V gives CDR1 SGHNT, CDR2 YENEEA. The CDR3 spans 14 residues. Trimming cost V 1 base and J 3 bases, with 7 bases left between them. Here the CDR3 reads CASSLAGLYNEQFF. In DNA form, the CDR3 reads TGTGCCAGCAGCTTAGCGGGACTCTACAATGAGCAGTTCTTC.

This clonotype was counted between two and nine times. This chain uses TRBV7-9 with TRBJ2-7; a weak D match, TRBD2 (6 bases). Germline values: CDR1 SEHNR, CDR2 FQNEAQ (reference sequence). This CDR3 has 16 residues. V was pared by 5 bases and J by 3 bases, with 20 bases between. The CDR3 is CASSPFSRLERYEQYF. The DNA for the CDR3 is TGTGCCAGCAGCCCCTTTTCGAGACTAGAACGCTACGAGCAGTACTTC.

The rearrangement uses TRBV27 and TRBJ1-2; no clear D. Trimming cost V 0 bases and J 8 bases, with 13 bases left between them. CDR1 and CDR2 (germline): MNHEY, SMNVEV (reference sequence). This CDR3 is 14 amino acids long. The CDR3 nucleotides are TGTGCCAGCAGTTTATCCACAGCCCCTCGGGGCTACACCTTC. Residues: CASSLSTAPRGYTF.